The 32 T cell receptor beta chains below were found in one sample sequenced in a study of blood T cell repertoires in COVID-19 (dated by TCRdb to about 2020). Library generation was performed with the immunoSEQ multiplex PCR assay. TCRdb re-hosts the immuneACCESS table, in-frame sequences only. Its copies lack some clones; in the studies checked, an unresolved V gene accounts for under half of them, and the cause for the rest is not known. The sample records roughly 120,000 clones, about 90% of which are singletons. The biggest ten clones account for 4.5% to 5% of the sample. What was sequenced was peripheral blood. These TCRs come from a human donor in a cohort sampled during active COVID-19.

This clone was detected a few times. This chain links TRBV18 with TRBJ2-1; D is possibly TRBD2 (6 bases). CDR1 is KGHSH, CDR2 LQKENI, per germline. V lost 0 bases and J lost 0, with 6 bases in between. This CDR3 spans 15 amino acids. CDR3 DNA sequence: TGTGCCAGCTCACCACCTAGCGGCTCCTACAATGAGCAGTTCTTC. It yields the protein CASSPPSGSYNEQFF. The full variable domain, its missing parts supplied by reference TRBV18 and TRBJ2-1, is NAGVMQNPRHLVRRRGQEARLRCSPMKGHSHVYWYRQLPEEGLKFMVYLQKENIIDESGMPKERFSAEFPKEGPSILRIQQVVRGDSAAYFCASSPPSGSYNEQFFGPGTRLTVL.

This chain joins TRBV16 and TRBJ1-4; D perhaps matches TRBD1 (6 bases). Per the germline V gene, CDR1 is KGHSY and CDR2 is FQNENV. Trimming stripped 0 bases from V and 4 bases from J, with 9 bases between. This CDR3 is 15 amino acids long. The CDR3 nucleotides are TGTGCCAGCAGCCAATCCCACAGGGTTAATGAAAAACTGTTTTTT. This gives the protein CASSQSHRVNEKLFF.

The chain combines TRBV19 with TRBJ1-1, with 7 bases identical to TRBD1. Germline-derived CDR1 and CDR2 are LNHDA and SQIVND (reference sequence). V lost 7 bases to trimming and J lost 5 bases; unmatched junction nucleotides: 13. The CDR3 spans 15 residues. DNA for the CDR3: TGTGCCAGTATGGGTGGCCAGGCAGGGGGAACTGAAGCTTTCTTT. This sequence encodes CASMGGQAGGTEAFF.

This sequence joins TRBV28 and TRBJ1-2; possible D gene TRBD1, 6 bases. CDR1 MDHEN and CDR2 SYDVKM come from the germline V gene. V lost 3 bases and J lost 5, with 19 bases in between. The length of the CDR3 is 16 residues. The DNA for the CDR3 is TGTGCCAGCAGTTTCGGTACAGGGACCTCGCGTTATGGCTACACCTTC. Translating it yields CASSFGTGTSRYGYTF.

The chain employs TRBV20-1 and TRBJ1-5, with D unresolved. Germline V gives CDR1 DFQATT, CDR2 SNEGSKA (reference sequence). The CDR3 contains 12 residues. V was clipped by 5 bases and J by 9 bases, with 14 bases between them. In DNA, the CDR3 is TGCAGTGCTGGTGAAGAGGTGGGGCCCCAGCATTTT. This translates into CSAGEEVGPQHF.

The CDR3 nucleotides read TGTGCCAGCAGCCCCCCGGGGCAGTTCTTC. Its translation is CASSPPGQFF. This chain joins TRBV2 and TRBJ2-1; D ambiguous. Germline V gene data show CDR1 as SNHLY and CDR2 as FYNNEI. Trimming took 6 bases from V and 12 from J, leaving 9 bases between them. There are 10 residues in the CDR3. The entire variable domain, with the rest obtained from reference TRBV2 and TRBJ2-1, is as follows: EPEVTQTPSHQVTQMGQEVILRCVPISNHLYFYWYRQILGQKVEFLVSFYNNEISEKSEIFDDQFSVERPDGSNFTLKIRSTKLEDSAMYFCASSPPGQFFGPGTRLTVL.

The chain recombines TRBV3-1 (or the pseudogene TRBV3-2) with TRBJ1-1; TRBD1 aligns across 8 bases. Looked up from germline, CDR1 is LGHDT and CDR2 is YNNKEL (reference sequence). The CDR3 runs 13 residues. With 6 bases clipped from V and 5 bases from J, the junction kept 5 bases outside the gene matches. CDR3 coding DNA: TGTGCCAGCAGGCTGGACAGGGCAACTGAAGCTTTCTTT. Its protein product is CASRLDRATEAFF.

This sequence joins TRBV9 and TRBJ2-1; D unclear. The V gene lost 1 base and the J gene lost 0 bases, with 8 bases spanning the gap. The CDR3 is 15 amino acids. From germline, CDR1 is SGDLS and CDR2 YYNGEE. As DNA, the CDR3 is TGTGCCAGCAGCGTAATGGCAGTCTCCTACAATGAGCAGTTCTTC. This translates into CASSVMAVSYNEQFF.

This clone was seen more than once but under ten times. This CDR3 reads CASSFYDTTRASSDQPQHF. The CDR3 region has the DNA TGTGCCAGCAGTTTCTATGACACAACCAGGGCTAGTTCGGATCAGCCCCAGCATTTT. The rearrangement uses TRBV28 and TRBJ1-5; the D gene is possibly TRBD1 (5 bases). The V end was cut by 3 bases, the J end by 5 bases, with 26 bases between. Germline V CDR1 and CDR2: MDHEN, SYDVKM. The CDR3 totals 19 residues.

V gene TRBV9 combines with J gene TRBJ1-2, with D perhaps TRBD1 (6 bases). This CDR3 is 15 amino acids long. Germline V gives CDR1 SGDLS, CDR2 YYNGEE. The V gene lost 0 bases and the J gene lost 5 bases, with 14 bases spanning the gap. CDR3 sequence reads: CASSVGGQPSYGYTF. The CDR3 bases are TGTGCCAGCAGCGTAGGAGGACAGCCCTCATATGGCTACACCTTC.

This clone has a single count. This sequence joins TRBV30 and TRBJ2-5, with D possibly matching TRBD2 (6 bases). Trimming took off 4 bases at V and 8 bases at J, with 20 bases between the two ends. The length of the CDR3 is 14 residues. Germline loops: CDR1 GTSNPN, CDR2 SVGIG (reference sequence). Here the CDR3 reads CAWNLRYATSTQYF. The CDR3 nucleotides read TGTGCCTGGAACCTACGGTATGCGACTAGTACCCAGTACTTC.

The count of this clone is one. This chain uses TRBV12-3 or TRBV12-4 with TRBJ2-2; D not certain. The V end lost 6 bases, the J end lost 5 bases, and 4 bases lay between the germline ends. This CDR3 is 11 amino acids long. The CDR3 coding sequence is TGTGCCAGCAGCGTTACCGGGGAGCTGTTTTTT. It specifies CASSVTGELFF.

The V gene is TRBV7-9, the J gene TRBJ1-4; unclear D gene. Germline V gene sequence: CDR1 SEHNR, CDR2 FQNEAQ (reference sequence). The CDR3 is 16 amino acids. V lost 1 base, J lost 4 bases, and 13 bases lay in between. The CDR3 DNA is TGTGCCAGCAGCTTAGGGTCCGGCGGGTTTAATGAAAAACTGTTTTTT. Translated: CASSLGSGGFNEKLFF.

This chain connects TRBV19 to TRBJ2-7, with D maybe TRBD1 (6 bases). Germline values: CDR1 LNHDA, CDR2 SQIVND (reference sequence). Trimming removed 5 bases from V and 4 bases from J, with 18 bases in between. The CDR3 is 15 residues long. Here the CDR3 reads CASSVRGHHPYEQYF. DNA for the CDR3: TGTGCCAGTAGTGTCAGGGGACACCACCCTTACGAGCAGTACTTC. Looking up the rest from reference TRBV19 and TRBJ2-7 gives the full variable domain: DGGITQSPKYLFRKEGQNVTLSCEQNLNHDAMYWYRQDPGQGLRLIYYSQIVNDFQKGDIAEGYSVSREKKESFPLTVTSAQKNPTAFYLCASSVRGHHPYEQYFGPGTRLTVT.

The chain has TRBV7-2 and TRBJ2-5, with 10 bases identical to TRBD1. With 1 base clipped from V and 5 bases from J, the junction kept 7 bases outside the gene matches. The germline gives CDR1 SGHTA, CDR2 FQGNSA. The length of the CDR3 is 16 residues. The CDR3 spells CASSLGLRGQGETQYF. The CDR3 nucleotides read TGTGCCAGCAGCTTAGGATTGAGGGGACAGGGGGAGACCCAGTACTTC.

The rearrangement joins TRBV9 to TRBJ1-6; no firm D call. V was clipped by 0 bases and J by 7 bases, with 11 bases between them. CDR1 is SGDLS and CDR2 is YYNGEE in the germline V gene. The CDR3 covers 15 residues. CDR3 bases: TGTGCCAGCAGCGTAGACCCAGTGGTAAATTCACCCCTCCACTTT. Encoded protein: CASSVDPVVNSPLHF.

J is TRBJ2-5 and V is TRBV7-9; TRBD2 agrees at 9 bases. The J segment lost 1 base and the V segment lost 8 bases, leaving 5 bases of the junction unmatched. The CDR3 has 14 residues. The germline CDR1 and CDR2 sequences are SEHNR and FQNEAQ (reference sequence). The CDR3 is CASVLAGPQETQYF. The DNA for the CDR3 is TGTGCCAGCGTCCTAGCGGGACCCCAAGAGACCCAGTACTTC.

This chain uses TRBV19 with TRBJ2-1; TRBD2 agrees at 14 bases. V gave up 6 bases and J gave up 3 bases; unmatched junction bases: 10. The CDR3 runs 18 residues. CDR1 LNHDA and CDR2 SQIVND come from the germline V gene (reference sequence). The CDR3 is CASSPRTSGRSLYNEQFF. The CDR3 DNA reads TGTGCCAGTAGCCCCAGGACTAGCGGGAGGTCGCTCTACAATGAGCAGTTCTTC.

Here the CDR3 DNA reads TGTGCCAGCACCCTCGGGGGTGGACCACAAGAGACCCAGTACTTC. This codes for CASTLGGGPQETQYF. The chain carries TRBV9 and TRBJ2-5; tentative D call: TRBD2 (6 bases). The germline CDR1 and CDR2 sequences are SGDLS and YYNGEE. This CDR3 contains 15 residues. Trimming took 6 bases from V and 2 from J, leaving 17 bases between them.

The chain uses TRBV2 and TRBJ2-2, with TRBD1 matching 8 bases. CDR3 length equals 14 residues. The V segment lost 10 bases and the J segment 6 bases; nucleotides outside the gene matches: 10. The germline V gene encodes CDR1 SNHLY and CDR2 FYNNEI. In DNA form, the CDR3 reads TGTGCCACCCATGACAGGGGATCAGCCGGGGAGCTGTTTTTT. Translated, it gives CATHDRGSAGELFF.

The genes are TRBV3-1 (or the pseudogene TRBV3-2) and TRBJ2-2; TRBD2 aligns across 11 bases. After removal of 6 bases from V and 1 base from J, the junction contained 4 bases not matched to a gene. The CDR3 extends over 16 amino acids. Germline-derived CDR1 and CDR2 are LGHDT and YNNKEL (reference sequence). CDR3 DNA: TGTGCCAGCAGTGCCGGGACTAGCGGGAACACCGGGGAGCTGTTTTTT. Translated: CASSAGTSGNTGELFF.

The rearrangement uses TRBV4-1 and TRBJ1-5; no firm D call. Germline assignment: CDR1 MGHRA and CDR2 YSYEKL. This CDR3 contains 14 residues. The ends were cut back, 5 bases at V and 6 bases at J, with 14 bases in the middle. The CDR3 here is CASSSQPGSQPQHF. CDR3 nucleotide sequence: TGCGCCAGCAGCTCACAACCCGGGAGTCAGCCCCAGCATTTT.

The genes are TRBV4-3 and TRBJ1-4; weak D call: TRBD1 (5 bases). The CDR3 is 15 residues long. Per germline, CDR1 LGHNA and CDR2 YSLEER. With 0 bases removed from V and 8 bases from J, the gap between germline ends came to 13 bases. The CDR3 DNA reads as TGCGCCAGCAGCCAAGAGGGGGGAACCGGCGAAAAACTGTTTTTT. It yields the protein CASSQEGGTGEKLFF.

This sequence joins TRBV28 and TRBJ2-7; possible D gene TRBD2, 6 bases. The CDR3 contains 13 residues. Germline-derived CDR1 and CDR2 are MDHEN and SYDVKM. Trimming removed 9 bases from V and 2 bases from J, with 14 bases in between. CDR3 loop: CASRGEDTYEQYF. The CDR3 DNA sequence: TGTGCCAGTCGAGGGGAGGATACCTACGAGCAGTACTTC.

The chain recombines TRBV2 with TRBJ1-4; the match to TRBD1 covers 9 bases. CDR3 length: 14 residues. J lost 7 bases, V lost 7 bases, and 7 bases had no gene match. Germline CDR1 reads SNHLY; CDR2 reads FYNNEI. CDR3 sequence reads: CASNTGGVLEKLFF. The CDR3 DNA reads as TGTGCCAGCAACACAGGGGGCGTTCTTGAAAAACTGTTTTTT.

This chain links TRBV19 with TRBJ2-6, with unresolved D. CDR3 length: 16 residues. Trimming stripped 10 bases from V and 0 bases from J, with 16 bases between. Looked up from germline, CDR1 is LNHDA and CDR2 is SQIVND (reference sequence). This CDR3 reads CATSSDPRSGANVLTF. CDR3 bases: TGTGCCACTTCATCCGATCCGCGCTCTGGGGCCAACGTCCTGACTTTC.

The CDR3 loop reads CASSNTGTPTEGYTF. Here the CDR3 DNA reads TGTGCCAGCAGTAATACCGGGACACCAACGGAGGGCTACACCTTC. The rearrangement links TRBV6-6 to TRBJ1-2; D may be TRBD1 (6 bases). CDR1 is MNHNY, CDR2 SVGAGI, per germline (reference sequence). The V and J ends lost 5 bases and 8 bases respectively, with 21 bases between them. This CDR3 contains 15 residues.

This clone has just a few counts. The chain has TRBV24-1 and TRBJ1-5, with a weak D call TRBD1 (5 bases). Germline CDR1 and CDR2: KGHDR and SFDVKD. Trimming removed 2 bases from V and 7 bases from J, with 11 bases in between. The CDR3 has 14 residues. The CDR3 sequence is CATSDSGREQPQHF. As DNA, the CDR3 is TGTGCCACCAGTGATTCAGGGCGGGAACAGCCCCAGCATTTT.

The V and J genes are TRBV9 and TRBJ2-1; no firm D call. V was clipped by 2 bases and J by 4 bases, with 13 bases between them. CDR3 length: 15 amino acids. Germline CDR1 reads SGDLS; CDR2 reads YYNGEE. Here the CDR3 reads CASSVAVNVYNEQFF. The CDR3 DNA reads as TGTGCCAGCAGCGTCGCAGTGAACGTTTACAATGAGCAGTTCTTC.

CDR3 nucleotides: TGTGCCAGTCAGGGTAGTTCCTATAATTCACCCCTCCACTTT. Translating gives CASQGSSYNSPLHF. The rearrangement joins TRBV25-1 to TRBJ1-6; D possibly corresponds to TRBD1 (5 bases). Trimming removed 9 bases from V and 1 base from J, with 10 bases in between. CDR3 length equals 14 residues. The germline V gene encodes CDR1 MGHDK and CDR2 SYGVNS.

V and J are TRBV2 and TRBJ1-5; D gene ambiguous. Germline V gene data show CDR1 as SNHLY and CDR2 as FYNNEI. The CDR3 is made up of 10 amino acids. V was shortened by 5 bases and J by 10 bases, with 6 bases between the two germline ends. In DNA form, the CDR3 reads TGTGCCAGCAGTAAGAGCCCCCAGCATTTT. Protein: CASSKSPQHF.

V is TRBV2 and J is TRBJ2-2; tentative D call: TRBD2 (6 bases). Germline CDR1 reads SNHLY; CDR2 reads FYNNEI. The CDR3 consists of 14 residues. The V and J ends lost 7 bases and 14 bases respectively, with 23 bases between them. In DNA, the CDR3 is TGTGCCAGCAAAAATCTAGCGACTCGACCCAGCCTGTTTTTT. This translates into CASKNLATRPSLFF.